These 18 T cell receptor beta chains were sequenced from one sample in a study of molecular identifiers for immune sequencing clone quantification. TCRdb ran MiXCR on the PCR reads and lists one entry per CDR3 protein. The data show around 460,000 distinct CDR3 sequences, about 25% seen once. Material for sequencing was naive CD8+ T cells from blood, with Jurkat cell RNA spiked in. The subset is: FACS-sorted CD8+CD4-CCR7+CD45RA+ naive T cells. The receptor set was obtained from a human donor in good health. Some libraries in this study had Jurkat cell RNA spiked in.

This chain links TRBV7-9 with TRBJ2-7; D is ambiguous. Looked up from germline, CDR1 is SEHNR and CDR2 is FQNEAQ (reference sequence). The length of the CDR3 is 13 residues. V was clipped by 5 bases and J by 3 bases, with 11 bases between them. This CDR3 is CASSGQIIYEQYF. Written as DNA, the CDR3 is TGTGCCAGCAGCGGTCAGATTATCTACGAGCAGTACTTC.

This clonotype has only a few counts. The J gene is TRBJ2-7, the V gene TRBV2; 7 bases line up with TRBD1. Germline-derived CDR1 and CDR2 are SNHLY and FYNNEI. The V segment lost 0 bases and the J segment 3 bases; nucleotides outside the gene matches: 8. The CDR3 totals 16 residues. In DNA form, the CDR3 reads TGTGCCAGCAGTGAAGCGTTGGGGCAGGGGGTCTACGAGCAGTACTTC. It translates to CASSEALGQGVYEQYF.

Only a few counts were recorded for this clonotype. The rearrangement uses TRBV6-6 and TRBJ2-3; 14 bases match TRBD2. Losses at the gene ends were 2 bases for V and 4 bases for J; bases not matched to a gene: 20. The length of the CDR3 is 22 residues. Germline-derived CDR1 and CDR2 are MNHNY and SVGAGI (reference sequence). In nucleotides, the CDR3 is TGTGCCAGCAGTTACGGGGACAGGGGACACTCCCCGGGACTAGCGGGAGCAGATACGCAGTATTTT. Residues: CASSYGDRGHSPGLAGADTQYF.

Only a few counts were recorded for this clonotype. V is TRBV6-5 and J is TRBJ2-7, with 11 nucleotides matching TRBD2. The germline gives CDR1 MNHEY, CDR2 SVGAGI. V trimming: 6 bases; J trimming: 5 bases; junction bases outside the gene matches: 3. This CDR3 has 13 amino acids. CDR3 bases: TGTGCCAGCAGCACACTAGCGGGGGACGAGCAGTACTTC. It codes for CASSTLAGDEQYF.

This clonotype was found a few times. The chain uses TRBV9 and TRBJ1-1; 7 positions agree with TRBD1. J was trimmed by 1 base and V by 4 bases; bases with no gene match: 13. The CDR3 has 17 amino acids. CDR1 and CDR2 from the germline V gene are SGDLS and YYNGEE. The CDR3 loop reads CASSRTGTELSNTEAFF. The CDR3 DNA reads as TGTGCCAGCAGCCGAACCGGGACAGAGTTATCGAACACTGAAGCTTTCTTT. Filled out from reference TRBV9 and TRBJ1-1, the complete variable domain reads DSGVTQTPKHLITATGQRVTLRCSPRSGDLSVYWYQQSLDQGLQFLIQYYNGEERAKGNILERFSAQQFPDLHSELNLSSLELGDSALYFCASSRTGTELSNTEAFFGQGTRLTVV.

Ten or more counts support this clonotype. The genes are TRBV29-1 and TRBJ2-7, with D perhaps given as TRBD1 or TRBD2 (5 bases each). CDR3 size: 13 residues. The germline gives CDR1 SQVTM, CDR2 ANQGSEA. With 4 bases removed from V and 5 bases from J, the gap between germline ends came to 15 bases. The CDR3 DNA sequence: TGCAGCGTTGGTACAGGTCGGGGTAACGAGCAGTACTTC. Translation: CSVGTGRGNEQYF.

This clonotype was seen only a few times. CDR3 nucleotide sequence: TGTGCCAGCAGTGAAGCGGACGGGCAAGATGAGCAGTTCTTC. Translation gives CASSEADGQDEQFF. The J gene is TRBJ2-1, the V gene TRBV6-1; D ambiguous. Germline loops: CDR1 MNHNS, CDR2 SASEGT. The CDR3 spans 14 residues. Trimming removed 0 bases from V and 8 bases from J, with 11 bases in between.

The chain joins TRBV4-1 to TRBJ2-5; TRBD2 might be the D (7 bases). Per the germline V gene, CDR1 is MGHRA and CDR2 is YSYEKL. V was clipped by 2 bases and J by 4 bases, with 17 bases between them. This CDR3 spans 16 amino acids. CDR3 in DNA: TGCGCCAGCAGCCAATACCCGCGGGGGCCTGGAGAGACCCAGTACTTC. It specifies CASSQYPRGPGETQYF.

This clonotype was recorded once. The V and J genes are TRBV3-1 and TRBJ2-5, with D tentatively TRBD2 (5 bases). This CDR3 comprises 16 residues. Germline lookup yields CDR1 LGHDT and CDR2 YNNKEL (reference sequence). Trimming removed 0 bases from V and 4 bases from J, with 15 bases in between. The CDR3 bases are TGTGCCAGCAGCCAAGATATGGACTGGACCGGAGAGACCCAGTACTTC. Protein sequence: CASSQDMDWTGETQYF.

This clonotype was observed a handful of times. A much more abundant neighbour one base away suggests this may be a read error. The J gene is TRBJ1-1, the V gene TRBV14; D remains unclear. The CDR3 runs 14 residues. Germline V gives CDR1 SGHDN, CDR2 FVKESK. The CDR3 loop is CASSQDEMVAEALF. Written as DNA, the CDR3 is TGTGCCAGCAGCCAAGATGAAATGGTGGCTGAAGCTCTCTTT.

The rearrangement links TRBV6-5 to TRBJ2-3, with TRBD2 matching 10 bases. V dropped 7 bases and J dropped 4; count of bases not matched to a gene: 8. This CDR3 comprises 15 residues. Germline CDR1 and CDR2: MNHEY and SVGAGI. The DNA for the CDR3 is TGTGCCAGCACCCCTGCTAGCGGGAGTTCAGATACGCAGTATTTT. This gives the protein CASTPASGSSDTQYF.

The V call is TRBV18, the J call TRBJ2-7; TRBD2 agrees at 8 bases. Per the germline V gene, CDR1 is KGHSH and CDR2 is LQKENI. V dropped 4 bases and J dropped 3; count of bases not matched to a gene: 8. This CDR3 is built from 15 residues. This chain's CDR3 is CASSLPGLGDYEQYF. CDR3 bases: TGTGCCAGCTCACTTCCGGGACTAGGGGACTACGAGCAGTACTTC.

A note on this clonotype: The conserved final phenylalanine or tryptophan is absent from the CDR3, which likely points to a read error. The genes are TRBV7-9 and TRBJ2-7; 10 bases are a match to TRBD2. The CDR3 totals 15 residues. The ends lost 5 bases at V and 5 bases at J; junction bases unmatched: 9. Looked up from germline, CDR1 is SEHNR and CDR2 is FQNEAQ (reference sequence). The CDR3 region has the DNA TGTGCCAGCAGCGCCATTCTAGCGGGAGTAGACGAGCAGTACCTC. Translating gives CASSAILAGVDEQYL.

This clonotype was detected a few times. V usage is TRBV6-5 and J usage is TRBJ2-1; 7 nucleotides agree with TRBD2. After removal of 2 bases from V and 2 bases from J, the junction contained 3 bases not matched to a gene. This CDR3 has 15 residues. Per germline, CDR1 MNHEY and CDR2 SVGAGI. CDR3: CASSYGGGTYNEQFF. As DNA, the CDR3 is TGTGCCAGCAGTTACGGGGGGGGGACCTACAATGAGCAGTTCTTC.

V is TRBV27 and J is TRBJ2-5; D is possibly TRBD1 or TRBD2 (5 bases each). CDR1 MNHEY and CDR2 SMNVEV come from the germline V gene (reference sequence). Trimming took off 6 bases at V and 7 bases at J, with 24 bases between the two ends. The CDR3 covers 16 residues. The CDR3 sequence: CASSPPGPPVLATQYF. The CDR3 DNA reads as TGTGCCAGCAGCCCTCCGGGACCACCCGTTCTTGCGACCCAGTACTTC.

This clonotype was recorded many times. The CDR3: CASTSPHTGGRDEQYF. DNA for the CDR3: TGTGCCAGCACCTCGCCACACACAGGGGGTCGTGACGAGCAGTACTTC. The chain has TRBV6-6 and TRBJ2-7; 8 bases map to TRBD1. J gave up 5 bases and V 7 bases, and 16 bases lay outside the gene matches. The CDR3 has 16 amino acids. Germline V gives CDR1 MNHNY, CDR2 SVGAGI (reference sequence).

This clonotype was detected many times. The gene calls are TRBV6-5 and TRBJ2-6; perhaps TRBD1 as D (6 bases). The V gene lost 0 bases and the J gene lost 2 bases, with 8 bases spanning the gap. The CDR3 runs to 16 residues. The germline CDR1 and CDR2 sequences are MNHEY and SVGAGI. CDR3 amino acids: CASSYSNRAGANVLTF. CDR3 sequence (DNA): TGTGCCAGCAGTTACTCGAACAGGGCTGGGGCCAACGTCCTGACTTTC.

This clonotype occurred a few times. The gene calls are TRBV7-9 and TRBJ1-1, with D tentatively TRBD1 (6 bases). Trimming took 1 base from V and 6 from J, leaving 18 bases between them. Germline lookup yields CDR1 SEHNR and CDR2 FQNEAQ (reference sequence). This CDR3 has 16 amino acids. For the CDR3, the DNA is TGTGCCAGCAGCTTAGAGACAGGCGGTCCGTTCGCTGAAGCTTTCTTT. Protein: CASSLETGGPFAEAFF.